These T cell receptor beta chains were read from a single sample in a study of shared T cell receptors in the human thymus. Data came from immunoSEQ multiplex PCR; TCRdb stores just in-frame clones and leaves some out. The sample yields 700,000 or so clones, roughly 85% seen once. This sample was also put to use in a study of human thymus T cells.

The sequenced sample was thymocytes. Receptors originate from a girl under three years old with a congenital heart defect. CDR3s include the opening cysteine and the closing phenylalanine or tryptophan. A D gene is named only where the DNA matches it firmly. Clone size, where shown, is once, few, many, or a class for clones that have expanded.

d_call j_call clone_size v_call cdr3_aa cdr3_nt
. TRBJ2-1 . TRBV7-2 CASSTLNEQFF TGTGCCAGCTCTACCCTCAATGAGCAGTTCTTC
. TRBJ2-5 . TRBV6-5 CASIGWGVQETQYF TGTGCCAGCATCGGATGGGGGGTCCAAGAGACCCAGTACTTC
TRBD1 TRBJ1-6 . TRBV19 CASSHRYETGTHNSPLHF TGTGCCAGTAGCCACCGCTACGAGACAGGGACACATAATTCACCCCTCCACTTT
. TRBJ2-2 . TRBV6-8 CASSSIHLSPPGDSHGELFF TGTGCCAGCAGTTCGATCCACCTTTCTCCTCCAGGGGATTCCCACGGGGAGCTGTTTTTT
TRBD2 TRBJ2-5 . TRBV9 CASSVSGGASRTQYF TGTGCCAGCAGCGTTAGCGGGGGGGCCAGCAGGACCCAGTACTTC
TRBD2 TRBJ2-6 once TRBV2 CASSGLASPVLTF TGTGCCAGCAGTGGACTAGCGTCCCCCGTCCTGACTTTC
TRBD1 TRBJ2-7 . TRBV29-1 CSVEVGDRGRYEQYF TGCAGCGTTGAAGTAGGGGACAGGGGGCGTTACGAGCAGTACTTC
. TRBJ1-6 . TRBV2 CASSESPYYSPLHF TGTGCCAGCAGTGAATCACCCTATTATTCACCCCTCCACTTT
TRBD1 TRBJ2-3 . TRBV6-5 CASSYPGQGDTDTQYF TGTGCCAGCAGTTACCCCGGACAGGGGGACACAGATACGCAGTATTTT
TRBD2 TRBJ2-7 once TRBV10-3 CAISDGGGTTYEQYF TGTGCCATCAGTGATGGCGGGGGAACTACCTACGAGCAGTACTTC
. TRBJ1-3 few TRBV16 CASSQAPTGSTVGNTIYF TGTGCCAGCAGCCAAGCTCCGACCGGGTCGACAGTGGGAAACACCATATATTTT
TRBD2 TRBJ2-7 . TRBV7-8 CASSFYAGTSGGALEQYF TGTGCCAGCAGCTTTTACGCCGGGACTAGCGGGGGGGCCCTCGAGCAGTACTTC
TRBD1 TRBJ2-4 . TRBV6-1 CASSGDRLGAKNIQYF TGTGCCAGCAGTGGGGACAGGCTAGGAGCCAAAAACATTCAGTACTTC
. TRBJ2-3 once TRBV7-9 CASSCNRGGGTDTQYF TGTGCCAGCAGCTGTAACAGGGGGGGAGGCACAGATACGCAGTATTTT
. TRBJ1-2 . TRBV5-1 CASSLDVRGNYGYTF TGCGCCAGCAGCTTGGATGTGAGAGGTAACTATGGCTACACCTTC
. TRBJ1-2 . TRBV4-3 CASSQDFRVGYGYTF TGCGCCAGCAGCCAAGATTTCAGGGTGGGCTATGGCTACACCTTC
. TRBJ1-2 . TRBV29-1 CSVRTVQTNYGYTF TGCAGCGTTAGGACAGTCCAGACTAACTATGGCTACACCTTC
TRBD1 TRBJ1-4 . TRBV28 CASSLRTGGREKLFF TGTGCCAGCAGTTTAAGGACAGGGGGCCGTGAAAAACTGTTTTTT
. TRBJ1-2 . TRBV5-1 CASSLGGLSGYTF TGCGCCAGCAGCTTGGGGGGACTGTCTGGCTACACCTTC
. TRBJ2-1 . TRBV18 CASSPARETYNEQFF TGTGCCAGCTCACCAGCTCGCGAAACCTACAATGAGCAGTTCTTC
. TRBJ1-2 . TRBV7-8 CASSRTGDYGYTF TGTGCCAGCAGTAGGACCGGGGACTATGGCTACACCTTC
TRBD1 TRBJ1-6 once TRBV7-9 CASSYRDRPYNSPLHF TGTGCCAGCAGCTATAGGGACAGGCCCTATAATTCACCCCTCCACTTT
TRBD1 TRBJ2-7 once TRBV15 CATSSVWGQGTNYEQYF TGTGCCACCAGCAGTGTTTGGGGACAGGGAACCAACTACGAGCAGTACTTC
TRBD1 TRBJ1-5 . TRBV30 CAWDRGRNQPQHF TGTGCCTGGGACAGGGGGCGCAATCAGCCCCAGCATTTT
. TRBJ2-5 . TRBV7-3 CASSFTQGETQYF TGTGCCAGCAGCTTCACCCAGGGCGAGACCCAGTACTTC
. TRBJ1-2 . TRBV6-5 CASRRNRVGYTF TGTGCCAGCAGACGGAACAGGGTTGGCTACACCTTC
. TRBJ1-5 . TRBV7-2 CASSLDRDGNQPQHF TGTGCCAGCAGCTTAGACAGGGATGGCAATCAGCCCCAGCATTTT
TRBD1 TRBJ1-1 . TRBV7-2 CASSPYQTGTGTEAFF TGTGCCAGCAGCCCCTATCAGACAGGGACGGGAACTGAAGCTTTCTTT
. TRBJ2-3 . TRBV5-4 CASSLNRVHTDTQYF TGTGCCAGCAGCTTAAACAGGGTACACACAGATACGCAGTATTTT
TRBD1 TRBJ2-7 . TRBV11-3 CASSWDSSYEQYF TGTGCCAGCAGCTGGGACAGCTCCTACGAGCAGTACTTC
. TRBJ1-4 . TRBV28 CASSLEGGPANEKLFF TGTGCCAGCAGTCTCGAGGGGGGGCCTGCGAATGAAAAACTGTTTTTT
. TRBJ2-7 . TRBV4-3 CASSQEGGVREQYF TGCGCCAGCAGCCAGGAAGGAGGGGTCCGCGAGCAGTACTTC
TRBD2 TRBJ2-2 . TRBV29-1 CSVETSGGALNTGELFF TGCAGCGTCGAGACTAGCGGGGGGGCCCTGAACACCGGGGAGCTGTTTTTT
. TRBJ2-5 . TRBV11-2 CASSPRGGGGGPGKTQYF TGTGCCAGCAGCCCCCGAGGTGGCGGCGGGGGCCCGGGGAAGACCCAGTACTTC
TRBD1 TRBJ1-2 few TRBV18 CASSPPGQSPDGYTF TGTGCCAGCTCACCCCCGGGACAGTCACCTGATGGCTACACCTTC
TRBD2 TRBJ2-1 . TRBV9 CASSQLPVASGGTYNEQFF TGTGCCAGCAGCCAACTCCCGGTCGCTAGCGGGGGGACCTACAATGAGCAGTTCTTC
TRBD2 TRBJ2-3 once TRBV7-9 CASRTSGLSTDTQYF TGTGCCAGCAGGACTAGCGGGTTATCCACAGATACGCAGTATTTT
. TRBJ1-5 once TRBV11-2 CASSLGPGTPSLNQPQHF TGTGCCAGCAGCTTAGGCCCTGGGACTCCGAGCCTTAATCAGCCCCAGCATTTT
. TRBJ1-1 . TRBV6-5 CASSYWQGPGNTEAFF TGTGCCAGCAGCTACTGGCAGGGGCCGGGGAACACTGAAGCTTTCTTT
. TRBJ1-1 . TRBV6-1 CASSELRRSGAEAFF TGTGCCAGCAGTGAATTGAGGAGGAGTGGCGCTGAAGCTTTCTTT
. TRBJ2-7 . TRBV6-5 CASSPRVLRHEQYF TGTGCCAGCAGTCCCCGGGTCCTACGACACGAGCAGTACTTC
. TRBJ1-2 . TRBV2 CASSPPRDSDHGYTF TGTGCCAGCAGTCCGCCCCGGGACTCGGACCATGGCTACACCTTC
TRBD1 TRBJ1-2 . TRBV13 CASSPIYPRDRLYGYTF TGTGCCAGCAGCCCTATATACCCCCGGGACAGGTTATATGGCTACACCTTC
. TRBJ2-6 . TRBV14 CASSSRETGANVLTF TGTGCCAGCAGCTCACGGGAGACTGGGGCCAACGTCCTGACTTTC
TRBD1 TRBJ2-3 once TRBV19 CASSDLGQGTWRMDTQYF TGTGCCAGTAGTGATTTGGGACAGGGTACATGGCGCATGGATACGCAGTATTTT
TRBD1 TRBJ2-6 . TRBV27 CASSLSPPTGFGANVLTF TGTGCCAGCAGTTTATCGCCACCGACAGGGTTCGGGGCCAACGTCCTGACTTTC